This T cell receptor (beta chain) was sequenced in a study of T cell responses to AZD1222 COVID-19 vaccine (dated by TCRdb to the early 2020s). Regarding the research as a whole: AZD1222 recipients given second doses at about 4 weeks or at about 12 weeks were pooled, since spike-specific TCR depth and breadth were not found to differ between the two schedules. A total of about 230 trial participants underwent TCR sequencing, of whom some 210 received two doses of AZD1222 and 26 received two doses of the MenACWY control vaccine. Enrollment into the trials was organized by age into subgroups of 18-55, 56-69 and 70-plus years, and those subgroups contained around 150, 28 and 57 TCR-sequenced participants, respectively. Points the paper makes about the study in general: Reportedly, close to half of the unique spike-specific TCRs recognized epitopes lying outside the regions that are mutated in the B.1.351 and B.1.1.7 variants. Conclusions about previously exposed vaccinees were limited because only five to seven AZD1222 recipients were SARS-CoV-2 seropositive at baseline. No day 14 peak-response samples were available, so repertoires were characterized only after the peak T cell response. Participants were mostly white British, with more females than males. The authors suggested clonal diversity may have been underestimated. CD4 TCRs associated with the vaccine covered the entire spike protein, and the dominant responses were in regions 160-218 and 743-854. The 56-69-year group was small, and its depth increase did not reach significance, likely because of low power. A significant rise in spike-specific TCR breadth and depth was observed after two AZD1222 doses relative to day 0 and relative to MenACWY recipients.

Comment on this clone: It has no known antigen specificity. Per-nucleotide qualities are absent, and no much larger clonotype sits a single base away.

The CDR3 regions of human TCRbeta chains were analyzed by immunosequencing. The study's own analysis went as follows. TCRs in the repertoires were compared against a reference library of SARS-CoV-2-specific TCRs that had been generated with the MIRA antigen-specificity platform. Breadth meant the fraction of unique TCRs that were SARS-CoV-2-associated, whereas depth meant the fraction of total T cells that were SARS-CoV-2-associated. Using the MIRA data, each spike-specific TCR was mapped to the spike region that the TCR reacts to and placed in a CD4 or CD8 class. Log10-transformed breadth and depth values were compared by one-way ANOVA with Sidak's multiple comparisons tests. As stored in TCRdb, this immuneACCESS dataset retains in-frame rearrangements with V and J assigned. A fraction of the clones does not appear; measured against another copy, unresolved V genes explain less than half of the discrepancy, and the remainder lacks a known reason. V and J calls plus clone size are reproduced from that table; the DNA served to infer D and trimming. The sample table records 180,000 or so clones; approximately 95% of these occur just once. About 3.9% of the sample goes to the ten largest clones.

The CDR1 and CDR2 encoded by the germline V gene (reference sequence) are LGHDT and YNNKEL. Including cysteine and phenylalanine, the CDR3 has 17 amino acids. Kept here is only the CDR3 DNA, which spans 51 bases and is read in frame from base 1. A distance of 15 bases separates the germline ends of V and J, which lose 0 bases and 0 bases respectively. The meaning of the sample's time point label: baseline before first vaccination. Vaccinee samples came from UK trials COV001 and COV002, including a single-blind randomized controlled phase 2/3 trial of AZD1222 (ChAdOx1 nCoV-19) in healthy adults. For TCRbeta chain sequencing, PBMC samples were collected from trial participants at day 0 and at day 28 after the second dose.

The rearranged segments are TRBV3-1 (or the pseudogene TRBV3-2) and TRBJ2-7; the D gene is possibly TRBD1 or TRBD2, with 5 bases matching each. Sequencing was performed on peripheral blood, taken on day 0 of AZD1222 vaccination. The sequence was obtained from an adult in good health. The CDR3 in this case is CASSQDPFRDRSYEQYF. The sequenced DNA: TGTGCCAGCAGCCAAGACCCATTCCGGGACCGCTCCTACGAGCAGTACTTC.